This T cell receptor beta chain was sequenced in a study of regulatory T cells in long-lasting Graves disease. Construction of TCR beta libraries relied on iRepertoire HTBI primers and on Arm-PCR targeting CDR3 regions. TCRdb called the multiplex PCR reads again in MiXCR, with one record for every CDR3 protein. Altogether fewer than 500,000 distinct CDR3 sequences are present, roughly 16% being singletons, with the ten largest covering more than 10%. There are 13 residues in the CDR3. Trimming pared 5 bases from V and 6 bases from J, leaving 14 bases between. Germline CDR1 is SEHNR and CDR2 is FQNEAQ (reference sequence). In its sample, this clonotype was seen many times. Indicated time point: newly diagnosed GD, antithyroid drugs for less than 3 months. There was RNA extracted from PBMCs, and the TCR library was made from it. These data were also filed under a second study, of T cells in Graves' hyperthyroidism and ophthalmopathy. This second report adds: Aged 18 to 65, the patients had hyperthyroidism that was newly diagnosed and had lasted under 2 months.

This sample comprised peripheral blood mononuclear cells (PBMCs), obtained at new diagnosis, from a patient treated with antithyroid drugs. The receptor's source is a man in his forties with Graves disease. This sequence joins TRBV7-9 and TRBJ2-7; maybe TRBD1 (6 bases). In nucleotides, the CDR3 is TGTGCCAGCAGCCGACGGACAGTCGGCGAGCAGTACTTC. Translation gives CASSRRTVGEQYF.